This entry lists 2 T cell receptor beta chains sequenced from one sample in a study of beta chain features in type 1 diabetes. The study reverse transcribed the entire isolated RNA, so it sequenced expressed TCRB transcripts. Here immunoSEQ multiplex PCR was the method, and the copy in TCRdb shows in-frame clones only, minus some. The table includes some 220,000 clones, 9.5% to 13% detected once. The sequencing input was central memory CD4+ T cells from blood. The receptors stem from a man in his late teens or twenties in good health.

Remarks on this clone: The same CDR3 also results from other DNA sequences found in this sample. The chain uses TRBV7-2 and TRBJ2-2; D is unclear. The CDR3 has 13 amino acids. Between the trimmed V and J ends, which lost 2 bases and 4 bases, there was a span of 5 bases. CDR1 SGHTA and CDR2 FQGNSA come from the germline V gene. The CDR3 loop is CASSLFATGELFF. CDR3 in DNA: TGTGCCAGCAGCTTATTCGCCACCGGGGAGCTGTTTTTT. Together with reference TRBV7-2 and TRBJ2-2, the CDR3 gives the full variable domain: GAGVSQSPSNKVTEKGKDVELRCDPISGHTALYWYRQSLGQGLEFLIYFQGNSAPDKSGLPSDRFSAERTGGSVSTLTIQRTQQEDSAVYLCASSLFATGELFFGEGSRLTVL.

This clone was detected a few times. The chain couples TRBV7-7 to TRBJ1-5; D is undetermined. The CDR3 totals 13 residues. The V end was cut by 2 bases, the J end by 6 bases, with 8 bases between. Germline values: CDR1 SSHAT, CDR2 FNYEAQ (reference sequence). CDR3 in DNA: TGTGCCAGCAGCTTATATCGTGGTCAGCCCCAGCATTTT. Translated, it gives CASSLYRGQPQHF.